Each of the 5 T cell receptor beta chains below was sequenced from the same sample in a study of blood T cell repertoires in COVID-19. Produced via immunoSEQ multiplex PCR; TCRdb's table is partial and in-frame only. The table lists fewer than 150,000 clones, 70% to 90% of them singletons. Specimen: peripheral blood. The receptor source for this set is a woman between 45 and 60 years old who had recovered from COVID-19.

The chain uses TRBV7-3 and TRBJ2-1; 13 bases line up with TRBD2. The CDR3 totals 17 residues. The germline CDR1 and CDR2 sequences are SGHTA and FQGTGA. Losses at the gene ends were 4 bases for V and 5 bases for J; bases not matched to a gene: 8. The CDR3 nucleotides are TGTGCCAGCAGCTCCGGACTAGCGGGGGACTCGGACAATGAGCAGTTCTTC. Residues: CASSSGLAGDSDNEQFF.

The gene calls are TRBV28 and TRBJ2-7; TRBD1 aligns across 8 bases. The CDR3 covers 13 residues. Germline CDR1 MDHEN, CDR2 SYDVKM. With V trimmed by 7 bases and J by 2 bases, 4 bases remained unmatched. The CDR3 coding sequence is TGTGCCAGCAATCCGACAGGGGCCTACGAGCAGTACTTC. Amino acid sequence: CASNPTGAYEQYF.

J is TRBJ2-1 and V is TRBV6-5, with a possible D match to TRBD2 (5 bases). The CDR3 sequence is 14 residues long. Deletions cut 7 bases from V and 6 bases from J, with 16 bases between. Germline CDR1 MNHEY, CDR2 SVGAGI. The CDR3 protein is CASNKRGPSNEQFF. In DNA form, the CDR3 reads TGTGCCAGCAACAAACGGGGTCCGAGCAATGAGCAGTTCTTC.

The chain joins TRBV5-4 to TRBJ2-2, with 8 nucleotides matching TRBD2. The V and J ends lost 0 bases and 6 bases, in that order; junction bases with no gene match: 4. Germline lookup yields CDR1 SGHNT and CDR2 YYREEE (reference sequence). The CDR3 has 15 residues. The CDR3 is CASSLAGGQAGELFF. In nucleotides, the CDR3 is TGTGCCAGCAGCTTGGCGGGGGGGCAGGCCGGGGAGCTGTTTTTT.

The chain combines TRBV4-3 with TRBJ1-6; 9 bases line up with TRBD1. The CDR3 sequence is 17 residues long. The V segment lost 3 bases and the J segment 7 bases; nucleotides outside the gene matches: 10. Germline CDR1 LGHNA, CDR2 YSLEER. CDR3 residues: CASSHSTGGAKNSPLHF. In nucleotides, the CDR3 is TGCGCCAGCAGCCACAGCACAGGGGGCGCAAAAAATTCACCCCTCCACTTT.